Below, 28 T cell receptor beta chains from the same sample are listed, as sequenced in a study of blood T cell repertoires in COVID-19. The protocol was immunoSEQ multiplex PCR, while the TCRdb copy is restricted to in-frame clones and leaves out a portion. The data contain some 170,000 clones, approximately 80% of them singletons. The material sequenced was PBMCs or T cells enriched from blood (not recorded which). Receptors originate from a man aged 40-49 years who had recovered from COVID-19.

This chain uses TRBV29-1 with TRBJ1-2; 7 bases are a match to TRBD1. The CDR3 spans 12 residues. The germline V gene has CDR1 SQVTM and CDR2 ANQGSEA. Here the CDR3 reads CALAGGNYGYTF. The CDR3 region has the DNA TGCGCCCTGGCAGGGGGAAACTATGGCTACACCTTC. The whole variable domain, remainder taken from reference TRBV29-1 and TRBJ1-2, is SAVISQKPSRDICQRGTSLTIQCQVDSQVTMMFWYRQQPGQSLTLIATANQGSEATYESGFVIDKFPISRPNLTFSTLTVSNMSPEDSSIYLCALAGGNYGYTFGSGTRLTVV.

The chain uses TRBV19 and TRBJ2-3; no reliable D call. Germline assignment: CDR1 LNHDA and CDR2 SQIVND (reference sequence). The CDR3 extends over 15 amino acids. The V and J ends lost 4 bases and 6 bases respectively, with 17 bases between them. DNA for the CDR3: TGTGCCAGTAGTAGAACAGCCAACACACCCGATACGCAGTATTTT. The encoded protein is CASSRTANTPDTQYF.

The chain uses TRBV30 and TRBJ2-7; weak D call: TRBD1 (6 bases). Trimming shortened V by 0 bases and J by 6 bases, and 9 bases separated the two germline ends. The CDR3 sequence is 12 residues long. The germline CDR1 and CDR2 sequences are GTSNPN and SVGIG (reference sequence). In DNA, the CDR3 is TGTGCCTGGAGTGTACAGGGTAGCGAGCAGTACTTC. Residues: CAWSVQGSEQYF.

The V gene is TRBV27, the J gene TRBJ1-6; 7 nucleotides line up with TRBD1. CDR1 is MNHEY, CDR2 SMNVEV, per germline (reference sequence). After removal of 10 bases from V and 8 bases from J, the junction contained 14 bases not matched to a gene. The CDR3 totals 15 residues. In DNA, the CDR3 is TGTGCCACCCGCCTACAGGGACAGTCGGATTCACCCCTCCACTTT. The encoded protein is CATRLQGQSDSPLHF.

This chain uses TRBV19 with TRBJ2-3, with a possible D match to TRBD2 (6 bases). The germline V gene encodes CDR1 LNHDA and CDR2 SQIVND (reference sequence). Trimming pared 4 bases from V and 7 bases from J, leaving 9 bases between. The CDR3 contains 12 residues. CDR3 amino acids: CASSSWDYTQYF. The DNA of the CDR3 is TGTGCCAGTAGTAGTTGGGACTATACGCAGTATTTT.

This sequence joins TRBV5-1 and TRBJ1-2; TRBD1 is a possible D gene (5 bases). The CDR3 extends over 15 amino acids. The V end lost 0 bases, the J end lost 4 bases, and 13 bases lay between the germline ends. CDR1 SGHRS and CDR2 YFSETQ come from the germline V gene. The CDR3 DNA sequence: TGCGCCAGCAGCTTGGATCAGGGCCAGCCCTATGGCTACACCTTC. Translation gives CASSLDQGQPYGYTF.

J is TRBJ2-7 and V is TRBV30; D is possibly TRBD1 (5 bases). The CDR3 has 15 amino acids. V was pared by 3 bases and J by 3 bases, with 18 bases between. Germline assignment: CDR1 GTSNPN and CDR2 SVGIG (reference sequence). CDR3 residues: CAWRMRTRTIYEQYF. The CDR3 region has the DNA TGTGCCTGGAGAATGCGTACAAGGACAATCTACGAGCAGTACTTC.

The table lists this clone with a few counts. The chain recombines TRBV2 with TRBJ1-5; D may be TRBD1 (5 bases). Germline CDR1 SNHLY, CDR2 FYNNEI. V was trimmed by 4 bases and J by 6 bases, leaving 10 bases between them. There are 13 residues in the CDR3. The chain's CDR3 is CASSGRGSQPQHF. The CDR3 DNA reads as TGTGCCAGCAGTGGACGGGGGAGTCAGCCCCAGCATTTT.

The CDR3 bases are TGTGCCAGCAGCTTACTCACAGGAGGGGTCACTGAAGCTTTCTTT. Residues: CASSLLTGGVTEAFF. V and J are TRBV11-2 and TRBJ1-1, with a tentative D call TRBD1 (5 bases). Trimming took off 2 bases at V and 4 bases at J, with 14 bases between the two ends. The CDR3 has 15 residues. Germline-derived CDR1 and CDR2 are SGHAT and FQNNGV.

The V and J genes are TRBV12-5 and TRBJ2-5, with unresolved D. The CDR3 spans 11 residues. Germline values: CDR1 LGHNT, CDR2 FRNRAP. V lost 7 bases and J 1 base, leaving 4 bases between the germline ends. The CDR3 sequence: CASARQETQYF. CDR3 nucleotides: TGTGCTAGTGCGCGCCAAGAGACCCAGTACTTC.

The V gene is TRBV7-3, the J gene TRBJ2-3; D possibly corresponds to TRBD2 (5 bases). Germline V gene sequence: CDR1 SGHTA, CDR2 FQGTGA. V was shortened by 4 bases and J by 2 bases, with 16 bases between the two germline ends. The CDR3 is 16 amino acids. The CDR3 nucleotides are TGTGCCAGCAGCTGGCGAGGTGGAGGACCCACAGATACGCAGTATTTT. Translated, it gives CASSWRGGGPTDTQYF.

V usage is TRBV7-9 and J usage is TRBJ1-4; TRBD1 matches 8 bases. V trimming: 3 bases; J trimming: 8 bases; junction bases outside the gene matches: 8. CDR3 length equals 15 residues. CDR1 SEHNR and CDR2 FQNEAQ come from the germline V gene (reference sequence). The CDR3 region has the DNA TGTGCCAGCAGCTTTACAGGGGGGATAAAGGAAAAACTGTTTTTT. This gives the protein CASSFTGGIKEKLFF.

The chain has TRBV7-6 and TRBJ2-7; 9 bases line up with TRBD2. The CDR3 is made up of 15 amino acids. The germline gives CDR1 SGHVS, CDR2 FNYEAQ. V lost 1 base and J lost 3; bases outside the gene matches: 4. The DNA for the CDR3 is TGTGCCAGCAGCTTAGGGACTAGCGAGATCTACGAGCAGTACGTC. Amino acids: CASSLGTSEIYEQYV.

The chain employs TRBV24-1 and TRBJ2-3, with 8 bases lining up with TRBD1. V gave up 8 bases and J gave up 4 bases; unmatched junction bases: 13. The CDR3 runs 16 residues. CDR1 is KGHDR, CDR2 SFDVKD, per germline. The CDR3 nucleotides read TGTGCCACCACCTATTCGGGGGACAGGTACCCAGATACGCAGTATTTT. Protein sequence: CATTYSGDRYPDTQYF.

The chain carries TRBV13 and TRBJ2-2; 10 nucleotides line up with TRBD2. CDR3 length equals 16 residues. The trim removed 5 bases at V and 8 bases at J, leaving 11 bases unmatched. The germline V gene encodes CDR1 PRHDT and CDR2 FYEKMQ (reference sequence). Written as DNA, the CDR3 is TGTGCCAGCAGCCGCCCCAGCGGGGGGGCCTCGGGGGAGCTGTTTTTT. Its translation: CASSRPSGGASGELFF.

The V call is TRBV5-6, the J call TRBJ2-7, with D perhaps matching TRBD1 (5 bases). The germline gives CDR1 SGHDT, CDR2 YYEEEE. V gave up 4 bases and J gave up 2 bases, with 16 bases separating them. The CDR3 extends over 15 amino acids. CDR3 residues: CASSLYVTVAYEQYV. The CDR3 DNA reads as TGTGCCAGCAGCCTTTATGTGACAGTTGCCTACGAGCAGTACGTC.

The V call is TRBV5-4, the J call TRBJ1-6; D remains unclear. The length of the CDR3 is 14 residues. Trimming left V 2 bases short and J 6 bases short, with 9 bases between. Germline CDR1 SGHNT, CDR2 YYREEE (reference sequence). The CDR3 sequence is CASSLSQANSPLHF. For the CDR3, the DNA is TGTGCCAGCAGCTTATCTCAGGCTAATTCACCCCTCCACTTT.

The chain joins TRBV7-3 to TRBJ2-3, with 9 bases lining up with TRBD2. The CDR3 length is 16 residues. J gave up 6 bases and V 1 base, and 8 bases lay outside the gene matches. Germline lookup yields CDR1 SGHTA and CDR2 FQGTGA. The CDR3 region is CASSLNQAGGPDTQYF. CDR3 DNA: TGTGCCAGCAGCTTAAACCAGGCGGGGGGGCCCGATACGCAGTATTTT.

CDR3 sequence (DNA): TGCGCCAGCAGATCCCTGACAGGGACGGCCCAGTACTTC. It codes for CASRSLTGTAQYF. The gene calls are TRBV5-1 and TRBJ2-5; TRBD1 matches at 7 bases. V was pared by 5 bases and J by 9 bases, with 10 bases of the junction left unmatched. The germline V gene has CDR1 SGHRS and CDR2 YFSETQ. This CDR3 comprises 13 residues. The full variable domain, in which reference TRBV5-1 and TRBJ2-5 provide the parts outside the CDR3, is KAGVTQTPRYLIKTRGQQVTLSCSPISGHRSVSWYQQTPGQGLQFLFEYFSETQRNKGNFPGRFSGRQFSNSRSEMNVSTLELGDSALYLCASRSLTGTAQYFGPGTRLLVL.

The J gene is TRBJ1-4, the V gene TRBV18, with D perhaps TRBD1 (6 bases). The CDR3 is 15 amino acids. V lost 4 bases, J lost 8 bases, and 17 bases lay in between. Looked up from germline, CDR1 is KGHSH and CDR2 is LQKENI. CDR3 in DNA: TGTGCCAGCTCACTGGTGGGGGCAGAGGGCGAAAAACTGTTTTTT. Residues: CASSLVGAEGEKLFF.

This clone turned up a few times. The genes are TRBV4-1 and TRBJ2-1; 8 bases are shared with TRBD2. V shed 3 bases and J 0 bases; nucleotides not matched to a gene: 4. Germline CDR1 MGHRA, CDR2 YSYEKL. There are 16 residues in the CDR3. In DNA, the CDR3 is TGCGCCAGCAGCCAGGTAGCGGGGAGCTCCTACAATGAGCAGTTCTTC. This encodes CASSQVAGSSYNEQFF.

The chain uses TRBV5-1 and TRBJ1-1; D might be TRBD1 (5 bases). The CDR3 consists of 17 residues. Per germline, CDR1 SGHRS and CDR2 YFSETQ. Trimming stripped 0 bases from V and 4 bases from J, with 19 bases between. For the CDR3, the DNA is TGCGCCAGCAGCTTGGGGTCGCGGGGGTTGGGAAGCACTGAAGCTTTCTTT. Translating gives CASSLGSRGLGSTEAFF.

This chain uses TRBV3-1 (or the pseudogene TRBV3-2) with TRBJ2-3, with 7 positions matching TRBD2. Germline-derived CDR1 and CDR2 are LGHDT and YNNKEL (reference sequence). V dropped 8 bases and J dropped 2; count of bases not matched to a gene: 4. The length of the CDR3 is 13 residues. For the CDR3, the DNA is TGTGCCAGCCGGGACTACTCCACAGATACGCAGTATTTT. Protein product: CASRDYSTDTQYF.

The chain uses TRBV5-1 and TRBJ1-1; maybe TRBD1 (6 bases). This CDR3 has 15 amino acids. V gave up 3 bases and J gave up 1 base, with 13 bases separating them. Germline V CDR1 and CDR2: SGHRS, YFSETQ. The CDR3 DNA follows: TGCGCCAGCAGCTCAGGCCAGGGGACGAACACTGAAGCTTTCTTT. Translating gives CASSSGQGTNTEAFF.

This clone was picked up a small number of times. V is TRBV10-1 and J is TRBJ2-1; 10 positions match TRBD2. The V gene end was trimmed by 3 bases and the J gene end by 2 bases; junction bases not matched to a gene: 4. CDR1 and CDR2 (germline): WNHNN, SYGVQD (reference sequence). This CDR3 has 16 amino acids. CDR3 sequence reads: CASSDSGTSAYNEQFF. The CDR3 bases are TGCGCCAGCAGTGATTCCGGGACTAGCGCCTACAATGAGCAGTTCTTC.

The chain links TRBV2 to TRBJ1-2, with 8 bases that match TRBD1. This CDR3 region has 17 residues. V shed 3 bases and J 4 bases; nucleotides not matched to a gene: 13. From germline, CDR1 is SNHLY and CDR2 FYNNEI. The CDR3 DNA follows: TGTGCCAGCAGTGAGTTTCTACAGGGGGAAGGTTTCTATGGCTACACCTTC. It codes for CASSEFLQGEGFYGYTF.

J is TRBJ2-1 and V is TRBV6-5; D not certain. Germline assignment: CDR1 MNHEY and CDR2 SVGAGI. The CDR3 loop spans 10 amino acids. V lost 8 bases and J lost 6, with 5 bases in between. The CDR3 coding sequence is TGTGCCAGCGGCCGCAATGAGCAGTTCTTC. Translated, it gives CASGRNEQFF.

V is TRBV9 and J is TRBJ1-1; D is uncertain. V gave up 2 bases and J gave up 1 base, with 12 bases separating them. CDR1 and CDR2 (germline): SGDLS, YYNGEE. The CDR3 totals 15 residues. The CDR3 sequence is CASSVLRAGNTEAFF. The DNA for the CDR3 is TGTGCCAGCAGCGTGTTGAGGGCCGGGAACACTGAAGCTTTCTTT.